A single T cell receptor beta chain is shown here with its context. This entry belongs to a study of blood T cell repertoires in COVID-19. Across the study: The cDNA or gDNA used as material had been derived from T cells, B-cell-depleted T cells, or PBMCs.

Participant reports of clinical history set cohort assignment. Exposed volunteers were people who met a COVID-19 case within 2 weeks before study entry. As originally analysed: The assay estimated nucleated cells by amplifying reference gene primers. Here immunoSEQ multiplex PCR was the method, and the copy in TCRdb shows in-frame clones only, minus some. D and trimming come from the DNA, and the V and J calls and clone size come from that table. The sample yields some 270,000 clones, about 91% seen once. This clonotype originated in a man aged 40-49 years who had been exposed to COVID-19. Sequencing was carried out using PBMCs or T cells enriched from blood (not recorded which).

The CDR3 DNA reads TGTGCCAGCAGCTTGCGCAGGGGGCTATACGAGCAGTACTTC. Its translation: CASSLRRGLYEQYF. This chain connects TRBV5-6 to TRBJ2-7, with 8 bases lining up with TRBD1. Germline values: CDR1 SGHDT, CDR2 YYEEEE. The J segment lost 4 bases and the V segment lost 1 base, leaving 4 bases of the junction unmatched. The CDR3 consists of 14 residues.